Listed below are T cell receptor beta chains from one sample, sequenced in a study. TCRdb independently ran MiXCR on the RT-PCR reads; one entry per CDR3 protein. Of about 700,000 distinct CDR3 sequences in the sample, around 14% were seen once. Sequenced input: memory CD4+ T cells from blood. Receptors originate from a female donor in good health, serving as a healthy control. CDR3s include the opening cysteine and the closing phenylalanine or tryptophan. The D gene is left open where the match is weak. Clone size is not always given. Where it is, it says once, few, many or a class for expanded clones.

abundance,d_gene,j_gene,v_gene,CDR3aa,CDR3nt
few,-,TRBJ1-1,TRBV2,CASSDGQMNTEAFF,TGTGCCAGCAGCGACGGACAGATGAACACTGAAGCTTTCTTT
few,-,TRBJ1-1,TRBV12-3/TRBV12-4,CASSFQQGNTEAFF,TGTGCCAGCAGTTTCCAACAGGGAAACACTGAAGCTTTCTTT
many,TRBD1,TRBJ1-4,TRBV24-1,CATSTGTGQGEKLFF,TGTGCCACCAGTACCGGGACAGGGCAAGGTGAAAAACTGTTTTTT
many,-,TRBJ2-1,TRBV10-3,CAIGLAAYNEQFF,TGTGCCATCGGGTTAGCGGCTTACAATGAGCAGTTCTTC
-,-,TRBJ2-3,TRBV20-1,CSAIRGTSTDTQYF,TGCAGTGCTATTCGAGGAACTAGCACAGATACGCAGTATTTT
few,TRBD1,TRBJ2-1,TRBV5-1,CASSAGTGAFYEQFF,TGCGCCAGCAGCGCCGGGACAGGGGCCTTCTATGAGCAGTTCTTC
few,TRBD2,TRBJ2-5,TRBV4-3,CASSQEGGAGAPETQYF,TGCGCCAGCAGCCAAGAGGGGGGAGCGGGAGCCCCAGAGACCCAGTACTTC
few,-,TRBJ1-5,TRBV12-3/TRBV12-4,CASSPFGGNQPQHF,TGTGCCAGCAGCCCGTTCGGGGGGAACCAGCCCCAGCATTTT
-,TRBD2,TRBJ2-5,TRBV7-6,CASSATSGSVRETQYF,TGTGCCAGCAGCGCAACTAGCGGGAGTGTCCGAGAGACCCAGTACTTC
many,TRBD2,TRBJ2-4,TRBV20-1,CSAAGREDIQYF,TGCAGTGCGGCCGGGAGGGAAGACATTCAGTACTTC
-,TRBD2,TRBJ2-2,TRBV9,CASSVGLAGDVTGELFF,TGTGCCAGCAGCGTCGGACTAGCGGGAGACGTCACCGGGGAGCTGTTTTTT
few,-,TRBJ2-7,TRBV6-5,CASSYPRDSYEQYF,TGTGCCAGCAGTTACCCCCGGGACTCCTACGAGCAGTACTTC
few,-,TRBJ1-5,TRBV6-1,CASSEARGWSNQPQHF,TGTGCCAGCAGTGAAGCTCGTGGTTGGAGCAATCAGCCCCAGCATTTT
many,TRBD1,TRBJ1-6,TRBV6-5,CASSGQGANSPLHF,TGTGCCAGCAGTGGACAGGGGGCTAATTCACCCCTCCACTTT
many,TRBD1,TRBJ1-5,TRBV20-1,CSAGRTGGEGQPQHF,TGCAGTGCAGGGCGGACAGGGGGTGAGGGTCAGCCCCAGCATTTT
-,-,TRBJ1-5,TRBV6-6,CASSYSITARGPNQPQHF,TGTGCCAGCAGTTACTCGATAACAGCAAGAGGGCCCAATCAGCCCCAGCATTTT
few,TRBD2,TRBJ2-5,TRBV5-1,CASSLPGLAGAETQYF,TGCGCCAGCAGCTTACCGGGACTAGCGGGAGCAGAGACCCAGTACTTC
-,-,TRBJ1-4,TRBV5-4,CASRDSGTANEKLFF,TGTGCCAGCAGGGACAGTGGTACAGCTAATGAAAAACTGTTTTTT
few,TRBD2,TRBJ2-1,TRBV7-8,CASSLSYGLAGENEQFF,TGTGCCAGCAGCTTATCCTATGGACTAGCGGGGGAAAATGAGCAGTTCTTC
-,-,TRBJ2-7,TRBV24-1,CATSDLWGDSYEQYF,TGTGCCACCAGTGATTTATGGGGGGACTCCTACGAGCAGTACTTC
few,-,TRBJ2-7,TRBV19,CASSPALGSSYEQYF,TGTGCCAGTAGTCCCGCCCTTGGCAGCTCCTACGAGCAGTACTTC
-,-,TRBJ2-5,TRBV20-1,CSARDERVGETQYF,TGCAGTGCTAGAGATGAGAGGGTAGGAGAGACCCAGTACTTC
-,TRBD2,TRBJ2-7,TRBV10-3,CASSYYGTSGRAGYEQYF,TGTGCCAGCAGCTATTACGGGACTAGCGGGAGGGCAGGATACGAGCAGTACTTC
few,TRBD2,TRBJ2-7,TRBV6-2/TRBV6-3,CASSAAGTSEQYF,TGTGCCAGCAGCGCGGCAGGGACTAGCGAGCAGTACTTC
many,-,TRBJ1-3,TRBV4-3,CASSRLDGYSGNTIYF,TGCGCCAGCAGCCGATTGGACGGCTACTCTGGAAACACCATATATTTT
-,-,TRBJ1-6,TRBV7-3,CASSLQAGSNSPLHF,TGTGCCAGCAGCTTACAGGCAGGGTCGAATTCACCCCTCCACTTT
-,TRBD1,TRBJ1-2,TRBV3-1,CASSQTGGAVGYTF,TGTGCCAGCAGCCAAACAGGGGGCGCGGTCGGCTACACCTTC
few,-,TRBJ2-1,TRBV19,CASSPPGPSEQFF,TGTGCCAGTAGCCCCCCGGGGCCCTCTGAGCAGTTCTTC
-,TRBD1,TRBJ1-3,TRBV12-3/TRBV12-4,CASSYHPGQGEDTIYF,TGTGCCAGCAGTTATCATCCGGGACAGGGAGAAGACACCATATATTTT
many,TRBD2,TRBJ2-5,TRBV5-1,CASSLKTTSGWIETQYF,TGCGCCAGCAGCTTGAAAACCACTAGCGGTTGGATAGAGACCCAGTACTTC
few,-,TRBJ2-2,TRBV9,CASSPRRGAGELFF,TGTGCCAGCAGCCCGCGCAGGGGTGCCGGGGAGCTGTTTTTT
few,-,TRBJ2-3,TRBV20-1,CSEVAENTDTQYF,TGCAGTGAAGTGGCGGAGAACACAGATACGCAGTATTTT
many,TRBD1,TRBJ2-1,TRBV7-6,CASSYRTGRNEQFF,TGTGCCAGCAGCTACCGGACAGGGCGCAATGAGCAGTTCTTC
-,-,TRBJ2-1,TRBV7-6,CASSLAPASNPNNEQFF,TGTGCCAGCAGCTTAGCCCCCGCTAGCAACCCAAACAATGAGCAGTTCTTC
-,-,TRBJ2-7,TRBV12-5,CASGEDGPPGNF,TGTGCTAGTGGTGAGGACGGGCCACCTGGGAACTTC
many,-,TRBJ2-5,TRBV12-3/TRBV12-4,CASSSGFQETQYF,TGTGCCAGCAGTTCCGGCTTCCAAGAGACCCAGTACTTC
-,-,TRBJ1-2,TRBV5-1,CASSPDPGPEGTF,TGCGCCAGCAGCCCCGACCCGGGACCGGAAGGAACCTTC
many,TRBD2,TRBJ2-3,TRBV11-2,CASSPTTSGGGDTQYF,TGTGCCAGCAGCCCCACTACTAGCGGGGGGGGAGATACGCAGTATTTT
-,-,TRBJ2-2,TRBV15,CATSSDVSTGELFF,TGTGCCACCAGTAGCGACGTTTCCACCGGGGAGCTGTTTTTT
-,TRBD1,TRBJ2-4,TRBV4-1,CASSQDDRGAKNIQYF,TGCGCCAGCAGCCAAGATGACAGGGGAGCCAAAAACATTCAGTACTTC
-,-,TRBJ1-1,TRBV7-6,CASSSTPGAEAFF,TGTGCCAGCAGCTCAACTCCTGGGGCTGAAGCTTTCTTT
few,-,TRBJ2-7,TRBV18,CASSPPGQGGNEQYF,TGTGCCAGCTCACCACCGGGGCAGGGCGGGAACGAGCAGTACTTC
many,-,TRBJ1-1,TRBV6-5,CASRNPRAEAFF,TGTGCCAGCAGAAACCCGAGGGCTGAAGCTTTCTTT
-,-,TRBJ2-7,TRBV7-3,CASSPIPLTGYEQYF,TGTGCCAGCAGCCCCATCCCTCTTACAGGGTACGAGCAGTACTTC
few,TRBD2,TRBJ2-7,TRBV7-2,CASSGLASEQYF,TGTGCCAGCAGCGGACTAGCATCCGAGCAGTACTTC
many,TRBD1,TRBJ1-1,TRBV10-3,CAIRGQSNTEAFF,TGTGCCATCAGGGGACAGTCGAACACTGAAGCTTTCTTT
many,TRBD1,TRBJ2-2,TRBV10-3,CAISASQGNANTGELFF,TGTGCCATCAGTGCCTCACAGGGGAACGCGAACACCGGGGAGCTGTTTTTT
many,-,TRBJ2-5,TRBV20-1,CSARFGGNSRDTQYF,TGCAGTGCTAGATTCGGCGGGAACTCAAGAGATACCCAGTACTTC
-,-,TRBJ2-3,TRBV4-2,CASSQDGIRADTQYF,TGTGCCAGCAGCCAAGATGGGATCAGGGCAGATACGCAGTATTTT
many,TRBD1,TRBJ2-7,TRBV5-1,CASSLGQDLYEQYF,TGCGCCAGCAGCCTCGGACAGGACCTCTACGAGCAGTACTTC
-,-,TRBJ2-3,TRBV5-1,CASSLDPGTTDTQYF,TGCGCCAGCAGCTTGGATCCGGGGACCACAGATACGCAGTATTTT
-,-,TRBJ1-2,TRBV18,CASSLNGDENYGYTF,TGTGCCAGCTCGTTAAACGGGGACGAAAACTATGGCTACACCTTC
-,-,TRBJ2-2,TRBV2,CASSYTTGELFF,TGTGCCAGCAGTTATACGACCGGGGAGCTGTTTTTT
few,-,TRBJ2-1,TRBV11-2,CASSSSERHEQFF,TGTGCCAGCAGCTCATCCGAACGCCATGAGCAGTTCTTC
-,-,TRBJ1-6,TRBV9,CASSVGGRNNSPLHF,TGTGCCAGCAGCGTAGGGGGGAGAAATAATTCACCCCTCCACTTT
many,TRBD2,TRBJ2-3,TRBV7-2,CATSPNGRAHTQYF,TGTGCCACTAGCCCCAACGGGAGGGCCCATACGCAGTATTTT
-,-,TRBJ2-7,TRBV5-5,CASSLAVHTSTYEQYF,TGTGCCAGCAGCTTGGCGGTACACACATCCACCTACGAGCAGTACTTC
-,-,TRBJ1-4,TRBV28,CASSLGGAFNEKLFF,TGTGCCAGCAGTTTGGGGGGGGCGTTTAATGAAAAACTGTTTTTT